These 10 T cell receptor beta chains share one sample of origin, sequenced in a study of cytotoxic CD8 clonotypes in ibrutinib-treated CLL. Generated by immunoSEQ multiplex PCR, the TCRdb table keeps only in-frame clones and is missing some. The data show about 84,000 clones, 85% to 90% seen once. Sequencing used PBMCs, obtained before ibrutinib treatment. Receptors originate from a human donor with chronic lymphocytic leukemia.

This sequence joins TRBV7-2 and TRBJ2-7; tentatively, D is TRBD1 or TRBD2 (5 bases each). CDR1 and CDR2 from the germline V gene are SGHTA and FQGNSA. Deletions cut 5 bases from V and 3 bases from J, with 14 bases between. This CDR3 comprises 14 residues. The CDR3 loop reads CASSARSGSYEQYF. The CDR3 DNA reads TGTGCCAGCAGCGCCAGATCAGGGAGCTACGAGCAGTACTTC. The whole variable domain, remainder taken from reference TRBV7-2 and TRBJ2-7, is GAGVSQSPSNKVTEKGKDVELRCDPISGHTALYWYRQSLGQGLEFLIYFQGNSAPDKSGLPSDRFSAERTGGSVSTLTIQRTQQEDSAVYLCASSARSGSYEQYFGPGTRLTVT.

The genes are TRBV7-2 and TRBJ1-2; TRBD1 is a possible D gene (5 bases). Germline CDR1 reads SGHTA; CDR2 reads FQGNSA. The germline V and J ends were trimmed by 7 bases and 4 bases, with 10 bases remaining between them. The CDR3 length is 12 residues. CDR3 DNA sequence: TGTGCCAGCACCCGGGGGGGCTATGGCTACACCTTC. Residues: CASTRGGYGYTF.

The V call is TRBV5-4, the J call TRBJ1-1; possible D gene TRBD1, 6 bases. The CDR3 runs 15 residues. Per germline, CDR1 SGHNT and CDR2 YYREEE (reference sequence). Between the trimmed V and J ends, which lost 2 bases and 6 bases, there was a span of 17 bases. In DNA, the CDR3 is TGTGCCAGCAGCTTAAAGAGGCAGGGGTTCGCTGAAGCTTTCTTT. It specifies CASSLKRQGFAEAFF.

The CDR3 DNA follows: TGTGCCAGCAGTTACTCAGGGCGGGAATACAATGAGCAGTTCTTC. Translation: CASSYSGREYNEQFF. The J gene is TRBJ2-1, the V gene TRBV6-5; TRBD2 is a possible D gene (6 bases). V lost 0 bases and J 4 bases, leaving 10 bases between the germline ends. Looked up from germline, CDR1 is MNHEY and CDR2 is SVGAGI. The length of the CDR3 is 15 residues.

This chain joins TRBV10-1 and TRBJ1-4; D may be TRBD1 (5 bases). CDR3 length: 21 residues. Between the trimmed V and J ends, which lost 3 bases and 5 bases, there was a span of 31 bases. Germline assignment: CDR1 WNHNN and CDR2 SYGVQD (reference sequence). The CDR3 coding sequence is TGCGCCAGCAGTGATGGTCCCTACAGGTGTGGGGCTCGAAGGTCGAATGAAAAACTGTTTTTT. Its translation is CASSDGPYRCGARRSNEKLFF.

The V and J genes are TRBV6-5 and TRBJ2-7, with D uncertain. V lost 0 bases to trimming and J lost 0 bases, with 6 bases between them. The CDR3 runs 14 residues. Germline assignment: CDR1 MNHEY and CDR2 SVGAGI. The CDR3 DNA reads TGTGCCAGCAGTTACTCGTACAACTCCTACGAGCAGTACTTC. Translated: CASSYSYNSYEQYF.

This chain joins TRBV7-6 and TRBJ1-2; D gene uncertain. V was cut by 1 base and J by 4 bases, with 4 bases left in between. This CDR3 spans 12 amino acids. The germline V gene encodes CDR1 SGHVS and CDR2 FNYEAQ. In DNA form, the CDR3 reads TGTGCCAGCAGCTTAGGCAGCTATGGCTACACCTTC. Encoded protein: CASSLGSYGYTF.

The chain couples TRBV5-4 to TRBJ2-5; D perhaps matches TRBD1 (5 bases). Trimming stripped 4 bases from V and 5 bases from J, with 15 bases between. Germline CDR1 is SGHNT and CDR2 is YYREEE (reference sequence). This CDR3 contains 14 residues. The CDR3: CASSAPRGPETQYF. In DNA form, the CDR3 reads TGTGCCAGCAGCGCCCCAAGGGGCCCGGAGACCCAGTACTTC. Combining the CDR3 with reference TRBV5-4 and TRBJ2-5 gives the whole variable domain ETGVTQSPTHLIKTRGQQVTLRCSSQSGHNTVSWYQQALGQGPQFIFQYYREEENGRGNFPPRFSGLQFPNYSSELNVNALELDDSALYLCASSAPRGPETQYFGPGTRLLVL.

The chain has TRBV4-1 and TRBJ2-7; TRBD1 or TRBD2 may be the D gene (5 bases each). The CDR3 spans 16 residues. In germline, CDR1 is MGHRA, CDR2 YSYEKL. Trimming took off 1 base at V and 3 bases at J, with 16 bases between the two ends. CDR3 in amino acids: CASSQGGASLLYEQYF. The CDR3, as DNA: TGCGCCAGCAGCCAAGGAGGGGCAAGTCTTCTCTACGAGCAGTACTTC.

CDR3 sequence reads: CASMRNTEAFF. In DNA form, the CDR3 reads TGTGCCAGCATGAGGAACACTGAAGCTTTCTTT. V gene TRBV6-1 combines with J gene TRBJ1-1, with no clear D. The germline V and J ends were trimmed by 7 bases and 1 base, with 4 bases remaining between them. Per germline, CDR1 MNHNS and CDR2 SASEGT. This CDR3 is built from 11 residues.